This T cell receptor (beta chain) was retrieved from a study of post-analysis software for immune sequencing data. Study-level background: Clinical courses comprised relapsing-remitting, secondary progressive and progressive-relapsing multiple sclerosis.

V was cut by 0 bases and J by 5 bases, with 11 bases left in between. The CDR3 sequence is 14 residues long. Germline V gene data show CDR1 as SGDLS and CDR2 as YYNGEE. Study findings and constraints: A significant reduction in normalized Chao1 diversity was observed in multiple sclerosis patients versus controls. Strong co-clustering by F measure linked samples that shared a preparation batch. A handful of TRBV segments appeared more often in patients than in controls, and TRBV5-6, TRBV5-1 and TRBV20-1 were among these.

Unique molecular identifiers were present in the TCR beta cDNA libraries. The authors obtained some 500,000 cDNA molecules from roughly 1.1 to 9.2 million T cells. TCRdb passed the PCR reads through MiXCR, listing each CDR3 protein once. The data hold 600,000 to 700,000 distinct CDR3 sequences, with approximately 59% observed a single time. Comment on this clonotype: The antigen is unknown.

The source is a girl aged 2 to 9 with multiple sclerosis. The rearrangement links TRBV9 to TRBJ2-5; D not certain. Input material: blood. CDR3 in DNA: TGTGCCAGCAGCGTAGGGCCTTTCGGGGAGACCCAGTACTTC. Translating it yields CASSVGPFGETQYF.